One TCR beta chain is described in this entry. This sample is drawn from a study of blood T cell repertoires in COVID-19. Overall study: COVID-19 samples collected from the United States, Italy and Spain covered acute and convalescent phases. PBMCs, B-cell-depleted T cells, or T cells provided the cDNA or gDNA that made up the material.

The CDR3 has 16 amino acids. Germline CDR1 is LGHNA and CDR2 is YSLEER. V was clipped by 4 bases and J by 3 bases, with 18 bases between them. In the original processing: Amplification with reference gene primers provided the estimates of nucleated cell counts. Assay used: immunoSEQ multiplex PCR; TCRdb lists only in-frame clones, some missing. That table is the source of V, J and clone size, and D and trimming were worked out from the DNA. The table includes over 100,000 clones, around 81% detected once. This TCR was sampled from a human donor in a cohort sampled during active COVID-19. Sequenced sample: peripheral blood. The rearrangement joins TRBV4-3 to TRBJ1-1; D is unresolved. For the CDR3, the DNA is TGCGCCAGCAGCCCAGCTGAATTTCTTGCGGACACTGAAGCTTTCTTT. Its translation: CASSPAEFLADTEAFF.